This T cell receptor (beta chain) was recovered during a study of shared clonotypes between healthy human individuals. Turning to the study itself: The donor pool was made up of two women and three men aged 18 to 49. Donors had three CD4 naive, three CD4 memory, two CD8 naive and one CD8 memory plate apiece.

Broader study findings: As a rule, naive subsets had a larger estimated richness than memory subsets.

CDR1 is SGHRS and CDR2 is YFSETQ in the germline V gene. Trimming shortened V by 7 bases and J by 2 bases, and 16 bases separated the two germline ends. CDR3 length: 16 residues. It was approximately 0.2 ug DNA, some 30,000 T cell genomes, that sorted-subset replicate PCRs used. The assay was immunoSEQ multiplex PCR, and TCRdb's table has in-frame clones only and misses some. Here the sample spans 1.6 million or so clones, approximately 98.5% being singletons. A remark on this clone: The target antigen is unknown.

This clonotype was obtained from a man aged 30 to 39 in good health. The chain links TRBV5-1 to TRBJ2-6, with D uncertain. Sequencing was done on a sample of naive CD4+ T cells sorted from blood. Subset of the sample: CD45RA+ positively selected. DNA of the CDR3: TGCGCCAGCCGCCCCGGTTCGGTGACTGGGGCCAACGTCCTGACTTTC. Translation gives CASRPGSVTGANVLTF.